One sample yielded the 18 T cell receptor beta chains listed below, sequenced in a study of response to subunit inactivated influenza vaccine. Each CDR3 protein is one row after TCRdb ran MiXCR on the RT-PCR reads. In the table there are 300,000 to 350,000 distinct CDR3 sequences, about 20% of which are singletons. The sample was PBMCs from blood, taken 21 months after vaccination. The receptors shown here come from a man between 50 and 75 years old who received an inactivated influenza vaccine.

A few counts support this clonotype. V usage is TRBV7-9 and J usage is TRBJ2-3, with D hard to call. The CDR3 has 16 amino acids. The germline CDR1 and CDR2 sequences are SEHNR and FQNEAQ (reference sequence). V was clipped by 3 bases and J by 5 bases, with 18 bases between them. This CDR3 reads CASSFLLQAVKDTQYF. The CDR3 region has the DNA TGTGCCAGCAGCTTTCTCCTCCAGGCAGTCAAAGATACGCAGTATTTT. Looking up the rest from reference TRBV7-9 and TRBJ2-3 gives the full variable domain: DTGVSQNPRHKITKRGQNVTFRCDPISEHNRLYWYRQTLGQGPEFLTYFQNEAQLEKSRLLSDRFSAERPKGSFSTLEIQRTEQGDSAMYLCASSFLLQAVKDTQYFGPGTRLTVL.

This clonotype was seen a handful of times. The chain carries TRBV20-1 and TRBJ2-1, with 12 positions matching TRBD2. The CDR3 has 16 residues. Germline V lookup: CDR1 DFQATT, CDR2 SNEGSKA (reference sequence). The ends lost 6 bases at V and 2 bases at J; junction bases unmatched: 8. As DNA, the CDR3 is TGCAGTGCCCCGAAAGGACTAGCGGGGACCTACAATGAGCAGTTCTTC. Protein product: CSAPKGLAGTYNEQFF.

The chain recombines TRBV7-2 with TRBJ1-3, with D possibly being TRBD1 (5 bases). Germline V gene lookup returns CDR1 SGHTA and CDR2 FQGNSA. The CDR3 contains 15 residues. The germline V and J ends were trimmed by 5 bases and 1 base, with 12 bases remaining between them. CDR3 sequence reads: CASSPDRVSGNTIYF. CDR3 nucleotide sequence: TGTGCCAGCAGCCCCGACAGAGTATCTGGAAACACCATATATTTT.

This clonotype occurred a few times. The CDR3 DNA reads TGTGCCAGCAGCTTAGATGGACTAGCGGGAAATACGCAGTATTTT. Its translation: CASSLDGLAGNTQYF. V gene TRBV7-7 combines with J gene TRBJ2-3, with TRBD2 identical over 12 bases. V shed 1 base, J shed 7 bases, and the junction held 3 bases outside the gene matches. Germline V CDR1 and CDR2: SSHAT, FNYEAQ (reference sequence). CDR3 length: 15 residues.

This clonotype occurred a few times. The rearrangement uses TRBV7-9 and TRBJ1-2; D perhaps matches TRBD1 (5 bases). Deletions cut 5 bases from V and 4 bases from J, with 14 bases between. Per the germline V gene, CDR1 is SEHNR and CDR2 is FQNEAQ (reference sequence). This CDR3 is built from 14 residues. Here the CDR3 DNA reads TGTGCCAGCAGCCCTGGGACGGCCATCTATGGCTACACCTTC. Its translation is CASSPGTAIYGYTF.

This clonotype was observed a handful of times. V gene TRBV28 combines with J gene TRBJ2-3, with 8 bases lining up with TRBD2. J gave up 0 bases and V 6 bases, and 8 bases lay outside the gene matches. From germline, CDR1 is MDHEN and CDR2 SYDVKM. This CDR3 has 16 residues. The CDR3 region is CASRRLAGTSTDTQYF. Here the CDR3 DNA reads TGTGCCAGCAGACGATTAGCGGGAACGAGCACAGATACGCAGTATTTT.

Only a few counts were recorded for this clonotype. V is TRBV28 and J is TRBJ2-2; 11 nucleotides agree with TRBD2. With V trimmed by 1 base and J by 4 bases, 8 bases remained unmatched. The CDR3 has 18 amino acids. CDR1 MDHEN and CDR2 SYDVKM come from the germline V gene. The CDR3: CASSLLSSGGSSTGELFF. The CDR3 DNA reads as TGTGCCAGCAGTTTATTGTCTAGCGGGGGGTCGAGCACCGGGGAGCTGTTTTTT.

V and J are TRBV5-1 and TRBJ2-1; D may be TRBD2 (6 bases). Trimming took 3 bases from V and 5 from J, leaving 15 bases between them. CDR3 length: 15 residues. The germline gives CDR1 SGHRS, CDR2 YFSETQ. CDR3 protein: CASSSGVGGNNEQFF. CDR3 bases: TGCGCCAGCAGCTCGGGAGTCGGCGGCAACAATGAGCAGTTCTTC.

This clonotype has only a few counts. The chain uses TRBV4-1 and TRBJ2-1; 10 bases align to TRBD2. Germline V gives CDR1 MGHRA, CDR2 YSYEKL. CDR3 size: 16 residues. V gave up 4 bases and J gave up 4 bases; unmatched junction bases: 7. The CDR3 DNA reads TGCGCCAGCAGCCCCGCCCCAGCGGGGGGGTACAATGAGCAGTTCTTC. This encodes CASSPAPAGGYNEQFF.

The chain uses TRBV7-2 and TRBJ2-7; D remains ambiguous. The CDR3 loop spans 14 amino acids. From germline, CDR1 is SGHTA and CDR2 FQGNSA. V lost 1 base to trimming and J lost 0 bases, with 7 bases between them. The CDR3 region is CASSLVAVSYEQYF. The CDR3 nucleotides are TGTGCCAGCAGCTTAGTGGCGGTCTCCTACGAGCAGTACTTC.

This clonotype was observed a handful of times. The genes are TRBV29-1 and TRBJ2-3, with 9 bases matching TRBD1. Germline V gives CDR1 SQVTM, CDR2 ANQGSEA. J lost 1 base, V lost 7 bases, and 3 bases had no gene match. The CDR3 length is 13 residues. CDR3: CSGTGVGTDTQYF. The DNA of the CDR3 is TGCAGCGGGACAGGGGTCGGCACAGATACGCAGTATTTT.

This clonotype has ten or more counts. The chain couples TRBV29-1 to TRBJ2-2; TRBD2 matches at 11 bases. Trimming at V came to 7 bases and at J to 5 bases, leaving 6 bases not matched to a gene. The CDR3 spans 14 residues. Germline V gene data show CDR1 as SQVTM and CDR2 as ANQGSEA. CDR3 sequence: CSAGLAGGTGELFF. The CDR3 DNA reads TGCAGCGCTGGACTAGCGGGTGGTACCGGGGAGCTGTTTTTT.

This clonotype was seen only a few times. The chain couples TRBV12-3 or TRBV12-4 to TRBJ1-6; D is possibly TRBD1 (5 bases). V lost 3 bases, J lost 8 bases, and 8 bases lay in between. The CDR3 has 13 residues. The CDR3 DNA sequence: TGTGCCAGCAGTTTCCCGGGGGATTCACCCCTCCACTTT. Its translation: CASSFPGDSPLHF.

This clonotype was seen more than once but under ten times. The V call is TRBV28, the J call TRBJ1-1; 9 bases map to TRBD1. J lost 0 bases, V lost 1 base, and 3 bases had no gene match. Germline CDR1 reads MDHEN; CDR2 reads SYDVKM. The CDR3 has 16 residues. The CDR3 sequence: CASSLLGTGMNTEAFF. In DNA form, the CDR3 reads TGTGCCAGCAGTTTATTGGGGACAGGGATGAACACTGAAGCTTTCTTT.

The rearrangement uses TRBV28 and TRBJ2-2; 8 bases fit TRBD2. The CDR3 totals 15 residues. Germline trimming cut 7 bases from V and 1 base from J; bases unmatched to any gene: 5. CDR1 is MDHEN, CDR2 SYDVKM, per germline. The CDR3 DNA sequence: TGTGCCAGCAAGGCGGGGGGCAAGAACACCGGGGAGCTGTTTTTT. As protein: CASKAGGKNTGELFF.

In nucleotides, the CDR3 is TGTGCCAGCAGCCAACCGGGACAGGGGGTCCAGCCCCAGCATTTT. Protein product: CASSQPGQGVQPQHF. The chain has TRBV28 and TRBJ1-5, with TRBD1 identical over 11 bases. The V and J ends lost 6 bases and 7 bases, in that order; junction bases with no gene match: 8. The CDR3 covers 15 residues. Germline V CDR1 and CDR2: MDHEN, SYDVKM. Supplemented by reference TRBV28 and TRBJ1-5, the full variable domain reads DVKVTQSSRYLVKRTGEKVFLECVQDMDHENMFWYRQDPGLGLRLIYFSYDVKMKEKGDIPEGYSVSREKKERFSLILESASTNQTSMYLCASSQPGQGVQPQHFGDGTRLSIL.

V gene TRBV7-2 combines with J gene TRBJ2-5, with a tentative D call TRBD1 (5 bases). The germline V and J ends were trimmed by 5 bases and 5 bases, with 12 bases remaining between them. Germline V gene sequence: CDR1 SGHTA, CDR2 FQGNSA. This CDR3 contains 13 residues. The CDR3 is CASSQGKRETQYF. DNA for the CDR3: TGTGCCAGCAGCCAGGGCAAGAGGGAGACCCAGTACTTC.

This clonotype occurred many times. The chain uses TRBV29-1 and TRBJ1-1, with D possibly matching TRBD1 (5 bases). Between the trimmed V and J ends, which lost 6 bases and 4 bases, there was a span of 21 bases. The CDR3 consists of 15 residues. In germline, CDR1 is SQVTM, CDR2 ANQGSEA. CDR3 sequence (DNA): TGCAGCGTGGACGTTGGGACTTACCGGGTCACTGAAGCTTTCTTT. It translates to CSVDVGTYRVTEAFF.